This T cell receptor (beta chain) was sequenced for a study of radiotherapy plus CTLA-4 blockade in lung cancer. This CDR3 is built from 13 residues. Germline loops: CDR1 SGHRS, CDR2 YFSETQ. The V and J ends lost 4 bases and 8 bases respectively, with 12 bases between them. The method was immunoSEQ multiplex PCR; TCRdb's version includes in-frame clones alone and lacks a portion of them. The sample carries 65,000 to 90,000 clones, around 84% recorded once. The receptor comes from a human donor with non-small cell lung cancer who had stable disease on radiotherapy plus ipilimumab. The sample consisted of peripheral blood, taken from a patient treated with radiotherapy plus ipilimumab. The chain links TRBV5-1 to TRBJ2-2; D gene uncertain. The CDR3 here is CASSLHPEGELFF. CDR3 DNA: TGCGCCAGCAGCCTGCACCCGGAGGGGGAGCTGTTTTTT. Supplemented by reference TRBV5-1 and TRBJ2-2, the full variable domain reads KAGVTQTPRYLIKTRGQQVTLSCSPISGHRSVSWYQQTPGQGLQFLFEYFSETQRNKGNFPGRFSGRQFSNSRSEMNVSTLELGDSALYLCASSLHPEGELFFGEGSRLTVL.